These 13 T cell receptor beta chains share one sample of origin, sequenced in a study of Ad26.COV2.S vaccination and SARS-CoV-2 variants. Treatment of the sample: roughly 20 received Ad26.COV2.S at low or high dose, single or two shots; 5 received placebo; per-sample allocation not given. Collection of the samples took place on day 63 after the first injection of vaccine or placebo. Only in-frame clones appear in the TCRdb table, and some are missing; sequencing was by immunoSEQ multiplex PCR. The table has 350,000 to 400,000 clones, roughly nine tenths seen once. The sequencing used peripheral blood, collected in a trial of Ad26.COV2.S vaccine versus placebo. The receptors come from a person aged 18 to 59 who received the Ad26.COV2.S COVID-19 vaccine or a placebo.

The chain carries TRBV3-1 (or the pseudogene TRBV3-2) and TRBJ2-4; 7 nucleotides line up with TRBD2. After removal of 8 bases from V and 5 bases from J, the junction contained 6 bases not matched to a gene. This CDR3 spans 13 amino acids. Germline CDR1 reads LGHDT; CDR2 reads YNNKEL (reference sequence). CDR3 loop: CASGRDSENIQYF. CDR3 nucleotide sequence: TGTGCCAGCGGGAGGGATTCGGAAAACATTCAGTACTTC.

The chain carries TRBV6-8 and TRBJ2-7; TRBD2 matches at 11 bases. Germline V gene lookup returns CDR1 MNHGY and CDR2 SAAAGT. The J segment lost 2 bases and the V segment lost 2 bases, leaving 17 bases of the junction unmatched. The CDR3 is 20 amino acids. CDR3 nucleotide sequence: TGTGCCAGCAGTTACCTCGGGGGCAGGGAAAGACTAGCGGGGACCTACGAGCAGTACTTC. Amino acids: CASSYLGGRERLAGTYEQYF.

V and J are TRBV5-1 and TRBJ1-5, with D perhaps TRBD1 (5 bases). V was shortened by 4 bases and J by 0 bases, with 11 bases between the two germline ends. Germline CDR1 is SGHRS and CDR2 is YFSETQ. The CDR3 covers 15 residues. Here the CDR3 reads CASSPGDVSNQPQHF. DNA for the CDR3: TGCGCCAGCAGCCCCGGGGACGTTAGCAATCAGCCCCAGCATTTT.

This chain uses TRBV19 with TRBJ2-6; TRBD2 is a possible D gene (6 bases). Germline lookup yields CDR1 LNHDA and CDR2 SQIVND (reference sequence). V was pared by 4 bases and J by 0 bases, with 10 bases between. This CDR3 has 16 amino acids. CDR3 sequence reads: CASSRGVGSGANVLTF. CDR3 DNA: TGTGCCAGTAGTAGGGGGGTCGGCTCTGGGGCCAACGTCCTGACTTTC.

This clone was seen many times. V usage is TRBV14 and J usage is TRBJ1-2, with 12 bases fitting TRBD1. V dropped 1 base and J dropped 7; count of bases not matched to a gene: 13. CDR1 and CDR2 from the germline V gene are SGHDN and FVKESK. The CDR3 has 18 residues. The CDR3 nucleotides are TGTGCCAGCAGCCAAGTTCACCGGGACAGGGGGCCGGCGGGTGGCTACACCTTC. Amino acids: CASSQVHRDRGPAGGYTF. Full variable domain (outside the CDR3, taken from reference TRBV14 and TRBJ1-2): EAGVTQFPSHSVIEKGQTVTLRCDPISGHDNLYWYRRVMGKEIKFLLHFVKESKQDESGMPNNRFLAERTGGTYSTLKVQPAELEDSGVYFCASSQVHRDRGPAGGYTFGSGTRLTVV.

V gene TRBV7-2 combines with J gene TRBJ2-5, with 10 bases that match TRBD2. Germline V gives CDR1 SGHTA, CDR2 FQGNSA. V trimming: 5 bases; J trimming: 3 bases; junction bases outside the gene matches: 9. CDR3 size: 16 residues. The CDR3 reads CASSPNPSGGEETQYF. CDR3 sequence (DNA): TGTGCCAGCAGCCCCAACCCGAGCGGGGGGGAAGAGACCCAGTACTTC.

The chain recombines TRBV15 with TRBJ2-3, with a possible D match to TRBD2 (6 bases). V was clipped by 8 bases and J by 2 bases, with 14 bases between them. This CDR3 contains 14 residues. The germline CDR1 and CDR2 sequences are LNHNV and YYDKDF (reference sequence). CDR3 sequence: CATSLGGDTDTQYF. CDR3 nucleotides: TGTGCCACCTCTCTCGGAGGGGACACAGATACGCAGTATTTT.

The CDR3 spells CASSLLHQGYNEQFF. The CDR3 DNA reads TGTGCCAGCAGCTTACTTCATCAGGGATACAATGAGCAGTTCTTC. This rearrangement joins TRBV7-6 to TRBJ2-1; perhaps TRBD1 as D (5 bases). V was cut by 2 bases and J by 4 bases, with 12 bases left in between. The CDR3 extends over 15 amino acids. CDR1 SGHVS and CDR2 FNYEAQ come from the germline V gene.

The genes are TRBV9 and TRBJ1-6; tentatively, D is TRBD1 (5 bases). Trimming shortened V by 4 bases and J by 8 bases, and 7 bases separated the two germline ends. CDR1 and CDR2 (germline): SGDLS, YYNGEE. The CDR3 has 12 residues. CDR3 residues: CASSTTDSPLHF. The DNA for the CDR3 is TGTGCCAGCAGCACGACAGATTCACCCCTCCACTTT.

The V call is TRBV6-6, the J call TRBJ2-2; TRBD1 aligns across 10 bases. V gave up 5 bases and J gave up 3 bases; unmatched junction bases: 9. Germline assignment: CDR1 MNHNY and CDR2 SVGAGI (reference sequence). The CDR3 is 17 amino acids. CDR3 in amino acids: CASSPLGQGGDTGELFF. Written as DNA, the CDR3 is TGTGCCAGCAGTCCTCTTGGACAGGGGGGTGACACCGGGGAGCTGTTTTTT.

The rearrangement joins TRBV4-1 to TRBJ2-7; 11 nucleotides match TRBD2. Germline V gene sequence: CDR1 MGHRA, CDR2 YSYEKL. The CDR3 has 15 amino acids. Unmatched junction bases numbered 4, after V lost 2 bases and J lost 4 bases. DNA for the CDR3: TGCGCCAGCAGCCAATGGATAGCGGGGGGGTACGAGCAGTACTTC. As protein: CASSQWIAGGYEQYF.

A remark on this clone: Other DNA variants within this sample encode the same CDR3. CDR3 residues: CASSSGGRDYGYTF. In nucleotides, the CDR3 is TGCGCCAGCAGCTCGGGGGGCAGAGACTATGGCTACACCTTC. The gene calls are TRBV5-1 and TRBJ1-2, with D tentatively TRBD1 (6 bases). The CDR3 length is 14 residues. Looked up from germline, CDR1 is SGHRS and CDR2 is YFSETQ. V shed 3 bases and J shed 3 bases, with 12 bases lying between them.

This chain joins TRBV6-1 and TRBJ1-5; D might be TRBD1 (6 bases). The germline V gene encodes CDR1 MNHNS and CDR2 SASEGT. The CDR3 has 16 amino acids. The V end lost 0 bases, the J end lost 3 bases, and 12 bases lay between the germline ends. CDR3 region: CASSEAWTAFNQPQHF. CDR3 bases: TGTGCCAGCAGTGAAGCGTGGACAGCGTTCAATCAGCCCCAGCATTTT.